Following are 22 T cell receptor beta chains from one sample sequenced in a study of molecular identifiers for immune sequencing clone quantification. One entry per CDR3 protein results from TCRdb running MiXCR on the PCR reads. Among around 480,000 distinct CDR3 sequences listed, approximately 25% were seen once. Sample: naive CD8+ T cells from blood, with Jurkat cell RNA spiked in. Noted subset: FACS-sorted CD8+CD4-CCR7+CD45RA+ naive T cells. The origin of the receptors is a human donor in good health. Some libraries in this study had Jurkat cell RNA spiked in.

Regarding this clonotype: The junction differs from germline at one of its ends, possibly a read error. The DNA for the CDR3 is TGTGCCAGCAGTTACGGGCGGGAGGGCCAGCGAGAGACCCGGTACTTC. Amino acids: CASSYGREGQRETRYF. The chain employs TRBV6-6 and TRBJ2-5; 9 nucleotides agree with TRBD2. Germline loops: CDR1 MNHNY, CDR2 SVGAGI (reference sequence). CDR3 length equals 16 residues.

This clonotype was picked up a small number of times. The CDR3 bases are TGCAGTGCTAGAGATTTACAGTATAACTATGGCTACACCTTC. Its translation: CSARDLQYNYGYTF. V gene TRBV20-1 combines with J gene TRBJ1-2; D uncertain. The germline V gene has CDR1 DFQATT and CDR2 SNEGSKA (reference sequence). Trimming removed 0 bases from V and 1 base from J, with 9 bases in between. This CDR3 comprises 14 residues.

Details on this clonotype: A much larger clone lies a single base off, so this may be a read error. CDR3 DNA: TGTGCCAGCAGTCCATTGGCAGGGGCTTTCACTGAAGCTTTCTTT. Its protein is CASSPLAGAFTEAFF. The rearrangement joins TRBV6-1 to TRBJ1-1; perhaps TRBD1 as D (6 bases). In germline, CDR1 is MNHNS, CDR2 SASEGT. CDR3 length equals 15 residues. Trimming shortened V by 5 bases and J by 4 bases, and 17 bases separated the two germline ends.

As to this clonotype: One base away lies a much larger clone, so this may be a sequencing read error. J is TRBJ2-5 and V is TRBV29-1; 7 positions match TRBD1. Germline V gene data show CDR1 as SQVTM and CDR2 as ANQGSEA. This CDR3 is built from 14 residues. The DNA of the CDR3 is TGCAGCGTTGATGTGAGGGGGCGCCGAGAGCCCCAGTACTTC. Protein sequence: CSVDVRGRREPQYF.

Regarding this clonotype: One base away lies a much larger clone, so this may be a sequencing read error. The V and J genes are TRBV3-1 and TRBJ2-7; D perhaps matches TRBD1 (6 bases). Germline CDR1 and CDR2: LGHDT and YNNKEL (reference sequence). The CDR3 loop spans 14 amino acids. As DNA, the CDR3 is TGTGCCAGCAGCACGACAGGTGATCTTTACGGGCAGTACTTC. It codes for CASSTTGDLYGQYF.

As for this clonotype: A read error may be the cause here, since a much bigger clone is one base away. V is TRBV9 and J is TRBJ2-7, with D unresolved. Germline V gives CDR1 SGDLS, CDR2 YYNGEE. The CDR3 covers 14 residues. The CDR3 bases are TGTGCCGGCAGCGTAGATGGGCAGCTGGACGAGCAGTACTTC. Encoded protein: CAGSVDGQLDEQYF.

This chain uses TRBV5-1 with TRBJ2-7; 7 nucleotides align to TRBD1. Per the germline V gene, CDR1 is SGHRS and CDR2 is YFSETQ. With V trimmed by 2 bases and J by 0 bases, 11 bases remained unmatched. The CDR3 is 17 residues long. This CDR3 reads CASSLGLRQGSSYEQYV. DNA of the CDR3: TGCGCCAGCAGCTTAGGATTAAGACAGGGAAGCTCCTACGAGCAGTACGTC.

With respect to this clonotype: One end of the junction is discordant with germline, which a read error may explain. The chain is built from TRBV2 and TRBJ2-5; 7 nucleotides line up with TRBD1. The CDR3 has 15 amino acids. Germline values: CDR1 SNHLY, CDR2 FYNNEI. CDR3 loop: CASREGATLQETQYF. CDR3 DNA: TGTGCCAGCCGTGAGGGGGCCACACTCCAAGAGACCCAGTACTTC.

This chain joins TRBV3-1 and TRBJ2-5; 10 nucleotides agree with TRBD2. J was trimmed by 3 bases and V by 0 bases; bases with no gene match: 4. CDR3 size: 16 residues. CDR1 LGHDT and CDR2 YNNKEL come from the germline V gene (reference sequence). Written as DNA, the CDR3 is TGTGCCAGCAGCCAAGATTGGACTAGCGGAGAAGAGACCCAGTACTTC. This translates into CASSQDWTSGEETQYF.

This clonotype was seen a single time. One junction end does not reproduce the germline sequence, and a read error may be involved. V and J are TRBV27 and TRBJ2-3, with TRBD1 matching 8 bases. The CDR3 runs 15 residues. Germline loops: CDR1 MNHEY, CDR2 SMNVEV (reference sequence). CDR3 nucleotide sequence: TGTGCCAGCAGTTTAATACAGGGGGACACAGCTACGCAGTATTTT. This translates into CASSLIQGDTATQYF.

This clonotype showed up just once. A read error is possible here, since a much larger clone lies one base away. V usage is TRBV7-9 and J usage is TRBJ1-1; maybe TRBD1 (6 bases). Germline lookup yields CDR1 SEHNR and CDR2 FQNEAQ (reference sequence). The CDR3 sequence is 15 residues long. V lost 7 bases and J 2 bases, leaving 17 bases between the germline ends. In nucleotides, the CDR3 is TGTGCCAGCACCTCGAAGACAGGACTAAACACTGAAGCTTTCTTT. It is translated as CASTSKTGLNTEAFF.

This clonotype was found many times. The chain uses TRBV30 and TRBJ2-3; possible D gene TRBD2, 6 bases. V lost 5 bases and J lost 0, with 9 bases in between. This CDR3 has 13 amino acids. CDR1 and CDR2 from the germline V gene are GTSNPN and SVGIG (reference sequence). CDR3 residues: CAWGGTSTDTQYF. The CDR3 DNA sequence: TGTGCCTGGGGCGGGACGAGCACAGATACGCAGTATTTT.

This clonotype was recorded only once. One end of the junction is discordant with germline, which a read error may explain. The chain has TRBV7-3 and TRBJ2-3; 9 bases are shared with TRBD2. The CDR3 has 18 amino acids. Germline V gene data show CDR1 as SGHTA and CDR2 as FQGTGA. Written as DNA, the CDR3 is TGTGCCAGCAGCCCCACCCGCTGGGTAGCGGGAGAACGAGATACGCGGTATTTT. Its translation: CASSPTRWVAGERDTRYF.

The CDR3 loop is CASSIGGFGNQPQHF. CDR3 DNA sequence: TGTGCCAGTAGTATTGGGGGGTTTGGTAATCAGCCCCAGCATTTT. The rearrangement uses TRBV19 and TRBJ1-5; perhaps TRBD1 as D (5 bases). CDR1 is LNHDA, CDR2 SQIVND, per germline (reference sequence). The ends were cut back, 3 bases at V and 4 bases at J, with 13 bases in the middle. The CDR3 contains 15 residues.

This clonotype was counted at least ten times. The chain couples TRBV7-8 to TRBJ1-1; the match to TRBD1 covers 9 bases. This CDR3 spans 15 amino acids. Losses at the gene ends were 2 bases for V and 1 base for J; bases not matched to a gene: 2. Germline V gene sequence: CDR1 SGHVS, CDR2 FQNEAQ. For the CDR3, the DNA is TGTGCCAGCAGCTTACGGGACAGGGAGAACACTGAAGCTTTCTTT. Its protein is CASSLRDRENTEAFF.

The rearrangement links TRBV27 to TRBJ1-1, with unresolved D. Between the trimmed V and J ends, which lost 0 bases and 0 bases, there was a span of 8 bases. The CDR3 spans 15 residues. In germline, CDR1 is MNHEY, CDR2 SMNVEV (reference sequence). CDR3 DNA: TGTGCCAGCAGTTTATCTAATGTAGTGAACACTGAAGCTTTCTTT. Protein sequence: CASSLSNVVNTEAFF.

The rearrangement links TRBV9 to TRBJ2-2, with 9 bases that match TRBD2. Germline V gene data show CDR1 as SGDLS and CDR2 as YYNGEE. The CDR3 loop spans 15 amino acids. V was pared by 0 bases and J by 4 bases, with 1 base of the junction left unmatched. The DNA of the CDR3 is TGTGCCAGCAGCGTAGATAGCGGGGGCACCGGGGAGCTGTTTTTT. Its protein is CASSVDSGGTGELFF.

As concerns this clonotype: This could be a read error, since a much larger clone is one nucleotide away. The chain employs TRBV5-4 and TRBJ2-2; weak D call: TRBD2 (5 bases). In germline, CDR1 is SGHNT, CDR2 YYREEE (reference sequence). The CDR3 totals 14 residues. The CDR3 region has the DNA TGTGCCAGCAGCTTGTCGGATAACGCCGGGGAGCCGTTTTTT. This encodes CASSLSDNAGEPFF.

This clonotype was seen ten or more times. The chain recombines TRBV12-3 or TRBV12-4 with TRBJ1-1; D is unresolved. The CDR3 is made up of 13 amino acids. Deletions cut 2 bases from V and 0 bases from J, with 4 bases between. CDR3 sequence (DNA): TGTGCCAGCAGTTTATTTGTGAACACTGAAGCTTTCTTT. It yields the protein CASSLFVNTEAFF.

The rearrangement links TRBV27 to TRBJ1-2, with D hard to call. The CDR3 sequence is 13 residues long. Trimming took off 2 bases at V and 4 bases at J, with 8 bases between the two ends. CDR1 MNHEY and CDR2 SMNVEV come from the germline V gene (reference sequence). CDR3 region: CASSLGLGYGYTF. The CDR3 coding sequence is TGTGCCAGCAGTTTAGGTTTGGGCTATGGCTACACCTTC.

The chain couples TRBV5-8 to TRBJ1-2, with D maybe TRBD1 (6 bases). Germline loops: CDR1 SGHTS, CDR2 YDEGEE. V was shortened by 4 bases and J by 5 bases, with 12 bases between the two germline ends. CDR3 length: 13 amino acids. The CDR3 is CASSADSYYGYTF. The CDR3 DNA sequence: TGTGCCAGCAGCGCGGACAGCTATTATGGCTACACCTTC.

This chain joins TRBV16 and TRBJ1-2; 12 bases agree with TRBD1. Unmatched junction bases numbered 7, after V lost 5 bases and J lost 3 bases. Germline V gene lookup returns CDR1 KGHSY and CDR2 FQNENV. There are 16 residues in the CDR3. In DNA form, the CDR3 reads TGTGCCAGCAGCTCTCCCGGGACAGGGGGCGACTATGGCTACACCTTC. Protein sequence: CASSSPGTGGDYGYTF.